This TCR beta chain was found in a study of OX40 agonist ivuxolimab in advanced cancers. Study in general: Males comprised 82.7% of the group, whose mean age was about 61 years (range roughly 20 to 90).

Blood sampling took place at baseline, cycle 4 day 1, and cycle 7 day 1. Trimming pared 3 bases from V and 9 bases from J, leaving 15 bases between. The CDR3 has 14 residues. Germline values: CDR1 LGHNA, CDR2 YSLEER. Data came from immunoSEQ multiplex PCR; TCRdb stores just in-frame clones and leaves some out. This repertoire shows about 27,000 clones, over 75% found once; its top ten account for around 50%. Findings and caveats of the study: Averaged across samples, CD8+ T cells carried more expanded clones than CD4+ did. Determination of antigen specificity was not performed for the expanded peripheral T cells.

As concerns this clone: Its cognate antigen is unknown.

The receptor was isolated from an adult with an advanced solid tumor such as melanoma, head and neck, liver or kidney cancer. Material: CD4+ or CD8+ T cells sorted from blood, obtained in a trial of the OX40 agonist ivuxolimab. The rearrangement links TRBV4-3 to TRBJ2-1; tentatively, D is TRBD2 (7 bases). Written as DNA, the CDR3 is TGCGCCAGCAGCCATCCCGAGAGGGGGGGTGAGCAGTTCTTC. Translation: CASSHPERGGEQFF.